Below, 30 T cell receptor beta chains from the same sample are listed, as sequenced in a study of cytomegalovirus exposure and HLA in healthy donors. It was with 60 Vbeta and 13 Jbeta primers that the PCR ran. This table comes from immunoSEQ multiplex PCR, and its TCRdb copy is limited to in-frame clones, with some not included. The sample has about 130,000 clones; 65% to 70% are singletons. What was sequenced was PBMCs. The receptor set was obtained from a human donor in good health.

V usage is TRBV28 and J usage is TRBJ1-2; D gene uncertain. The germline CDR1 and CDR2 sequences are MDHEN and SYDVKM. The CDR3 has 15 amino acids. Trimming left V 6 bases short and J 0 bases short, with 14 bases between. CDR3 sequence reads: CASSTTPVSNYGYTF. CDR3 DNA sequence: TGTGCCAGCAGCACCACACCCGTCTCTAACTATGGCTACACCTTC.

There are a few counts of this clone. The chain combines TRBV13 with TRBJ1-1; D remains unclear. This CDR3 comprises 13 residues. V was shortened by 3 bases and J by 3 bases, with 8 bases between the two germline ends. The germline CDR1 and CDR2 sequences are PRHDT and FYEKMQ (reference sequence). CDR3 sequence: CASSLGSYTEAFF. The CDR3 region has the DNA TGTGCCAGCAGCTTGGGCAGCTACACTGAAGCTTTCTTT. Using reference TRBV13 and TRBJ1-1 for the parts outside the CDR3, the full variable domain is AAGVIQSPRHLIKEKRETATLKCYPIPRHDTVYWYQQGPGQDPQFLISFYEKMQSDKGSIPDRFSAQQFSDYHSELNMSSLELGDSALYFCASSLGSYTEAFFGQGTRLTVV.

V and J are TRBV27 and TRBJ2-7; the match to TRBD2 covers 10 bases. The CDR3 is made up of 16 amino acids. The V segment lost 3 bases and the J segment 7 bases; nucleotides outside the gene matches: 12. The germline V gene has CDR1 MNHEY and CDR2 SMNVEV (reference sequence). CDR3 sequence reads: CASSFLRAGGPREQYF. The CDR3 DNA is TGTGCCAGCAGTTTTCTTAGAGCGGGAGGGCCGCGGGAGCAGTACTTC.

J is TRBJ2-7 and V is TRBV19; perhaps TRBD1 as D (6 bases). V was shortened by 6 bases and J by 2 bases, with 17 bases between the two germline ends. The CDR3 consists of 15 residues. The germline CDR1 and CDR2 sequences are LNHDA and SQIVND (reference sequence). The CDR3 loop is CASSRIRGEAYEQYF. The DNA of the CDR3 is TGTGCCAGTAGCCGGATCAGGGGAGAGGCCTACGAGCAGTACTTC. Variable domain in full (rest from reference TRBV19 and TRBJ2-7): DGGITQSPKYLFRKEGQNVTLSCEQNLNHDAMYWYRQDPGQGLRLIYYSQIVNDFQKGDIAEGYSVSREKKESFPLTVTSAQKNPTAFYLCASSRIRGEAYEQYFGPGTRLTVT.

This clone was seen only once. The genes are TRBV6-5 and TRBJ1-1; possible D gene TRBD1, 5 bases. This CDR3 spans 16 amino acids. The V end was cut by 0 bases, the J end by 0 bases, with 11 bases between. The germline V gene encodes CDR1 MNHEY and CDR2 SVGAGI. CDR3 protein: CASSYSSGNMNTEAFF. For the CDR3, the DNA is TGTGCCAGCAGTTACTCGTCAGGGAACATGAACACTGAAGCTTTCTTT.

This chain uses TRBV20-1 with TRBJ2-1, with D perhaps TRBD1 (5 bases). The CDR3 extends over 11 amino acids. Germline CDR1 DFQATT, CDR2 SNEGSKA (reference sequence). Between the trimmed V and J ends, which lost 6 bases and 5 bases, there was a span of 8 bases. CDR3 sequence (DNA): TGCAGTGCCAGGGCGGACAATGAGCAGTTCTTC. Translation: CSARADNEQFF.

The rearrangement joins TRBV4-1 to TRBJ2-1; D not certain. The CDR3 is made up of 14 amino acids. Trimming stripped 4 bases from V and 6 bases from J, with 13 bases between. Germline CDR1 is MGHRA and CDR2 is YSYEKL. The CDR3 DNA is TGCGCCAGCAGCCTTGAGACTCTTGGCAATGAGCAGTTCTTC. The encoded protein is CASSLETLGNEQFF.

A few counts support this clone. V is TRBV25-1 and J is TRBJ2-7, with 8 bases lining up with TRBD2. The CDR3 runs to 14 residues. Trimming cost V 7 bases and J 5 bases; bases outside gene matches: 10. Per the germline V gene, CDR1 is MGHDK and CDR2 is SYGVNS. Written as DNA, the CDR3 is TGTGCCAGCAAGGAGCGGGAGTTCGCCCACGAGCAGTACTTC. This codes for CASKEREFAHEQYF.

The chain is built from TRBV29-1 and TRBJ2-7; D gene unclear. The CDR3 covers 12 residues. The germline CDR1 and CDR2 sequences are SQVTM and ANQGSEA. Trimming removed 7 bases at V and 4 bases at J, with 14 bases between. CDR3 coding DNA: TGCAGCGCCCTATCCGCCACTTACGAGCAGTACTTC. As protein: CSALSATYEQYF.

For the CDR3, the DNA is TGTGCCAGCAGTGAGATAGCGGGAGGGGGATACGAGCAGTACTTC. Its protein is CASSEIAGGGYEQYF. J is TRBJ2-7 and V is TRBV25-1; 11 nucleotides match TRBD2. The V gene end was trimmed by 3 bases and the J gene end by 4 bases; junction bases not matched to a gene: 5. Germline CDR1 reads MGHDK; CDR2 reads SYGVNS. There are 15 residues in the CDR3.

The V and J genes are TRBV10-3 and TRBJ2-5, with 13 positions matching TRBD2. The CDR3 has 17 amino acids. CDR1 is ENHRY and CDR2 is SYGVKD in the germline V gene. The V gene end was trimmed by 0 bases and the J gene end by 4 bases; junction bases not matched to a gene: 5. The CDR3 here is CAISESSLAGGPETQYF. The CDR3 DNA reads TGTGCCATCAGTGAGTCCTCACTAGCGGGAGGGCCAGAGACCCAGTACTTC.

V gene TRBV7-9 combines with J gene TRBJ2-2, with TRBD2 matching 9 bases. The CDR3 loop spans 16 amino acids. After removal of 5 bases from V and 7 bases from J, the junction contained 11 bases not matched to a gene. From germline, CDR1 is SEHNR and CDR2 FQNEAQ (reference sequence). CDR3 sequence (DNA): TGTGCCAGCAGCACTCTGGCGGGAGGGCCGAACGGGGAGCTGTTTTTT. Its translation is CASSTLAGGPNGELFF.

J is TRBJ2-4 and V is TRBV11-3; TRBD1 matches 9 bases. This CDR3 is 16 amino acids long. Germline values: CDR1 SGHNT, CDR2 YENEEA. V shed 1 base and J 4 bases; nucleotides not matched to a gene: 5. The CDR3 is CASSLASGTGKNIQYF. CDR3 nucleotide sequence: TGTGCCAGCAGCTTAGCGTCCGGGACAGGGAAAAACATTCAGTACTTC.

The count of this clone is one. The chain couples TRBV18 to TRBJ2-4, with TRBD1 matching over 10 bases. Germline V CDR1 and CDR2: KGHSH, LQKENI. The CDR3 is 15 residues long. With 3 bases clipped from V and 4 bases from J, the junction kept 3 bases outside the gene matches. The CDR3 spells CASSPQGQGKNIQYF. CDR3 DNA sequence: TGTGCCAGCTCACCCCAGGGACAGGGGAAAAACATTCAGTACTTC.

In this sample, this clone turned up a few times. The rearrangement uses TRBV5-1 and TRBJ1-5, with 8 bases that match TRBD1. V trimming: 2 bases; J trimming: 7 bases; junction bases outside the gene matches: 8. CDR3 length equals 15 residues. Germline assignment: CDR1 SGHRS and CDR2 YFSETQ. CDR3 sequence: CASSLSGRGQQPQHF. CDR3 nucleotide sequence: TGCGCCAGCAGCTTAAGTGGCAGGGGGCAACAGCCCCAGCATTTT.

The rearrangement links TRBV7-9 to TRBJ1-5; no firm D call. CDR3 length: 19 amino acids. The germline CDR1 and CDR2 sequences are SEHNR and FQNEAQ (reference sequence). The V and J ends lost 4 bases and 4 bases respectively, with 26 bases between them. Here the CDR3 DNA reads TGTGCCAGCAGCTCCCTCGTGCGAGGAGATCCCCTTTTGAATCAGCCCCAGCATTTT. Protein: CASSSLVRGDPLLNQPQHF.

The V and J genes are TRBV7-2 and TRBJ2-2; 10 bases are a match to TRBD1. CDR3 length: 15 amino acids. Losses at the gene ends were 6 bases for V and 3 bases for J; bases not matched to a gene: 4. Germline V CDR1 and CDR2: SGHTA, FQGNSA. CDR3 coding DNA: TGTGCCAGCAGGCGACAGGGGGCTGACACCGGGGAGCTGTTTTTT. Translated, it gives CASRRQGADTGELFF.

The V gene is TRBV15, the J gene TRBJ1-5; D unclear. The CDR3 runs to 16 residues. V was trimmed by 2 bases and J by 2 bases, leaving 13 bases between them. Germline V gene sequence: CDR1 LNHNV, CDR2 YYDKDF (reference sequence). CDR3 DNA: TGTGCCACCAGCAGATACACGGTGAGCGGCAATCAGCCCCAGCATTTT. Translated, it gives CATSRYTVSGNQPQHF.

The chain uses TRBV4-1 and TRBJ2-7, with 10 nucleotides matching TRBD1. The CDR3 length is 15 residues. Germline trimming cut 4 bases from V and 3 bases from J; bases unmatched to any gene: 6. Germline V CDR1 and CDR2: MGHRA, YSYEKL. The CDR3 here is CASSPKTGGGYEQYF. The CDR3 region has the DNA TGCGCCAGCAGCCCTAAGACAGGGGGCGGCTACGAGCAGTACTTC.

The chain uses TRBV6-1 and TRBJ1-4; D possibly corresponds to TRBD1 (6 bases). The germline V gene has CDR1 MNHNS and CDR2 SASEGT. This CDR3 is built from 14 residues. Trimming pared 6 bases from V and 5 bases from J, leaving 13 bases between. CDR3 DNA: TGTGCCAGCAGGGAACAGGGTGCAAATGAAAAACTGTTTTTT. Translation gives CASREQGANEKLFF.

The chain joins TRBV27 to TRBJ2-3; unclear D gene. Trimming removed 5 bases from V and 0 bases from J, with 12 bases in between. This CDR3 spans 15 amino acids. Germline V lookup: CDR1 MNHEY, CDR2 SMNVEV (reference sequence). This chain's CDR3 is CASSPVLTSTDTQYF. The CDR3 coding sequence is TGTGCCAGCAGTCCGGTCCTAACTAGCACAGATACGCAGTATTTT.

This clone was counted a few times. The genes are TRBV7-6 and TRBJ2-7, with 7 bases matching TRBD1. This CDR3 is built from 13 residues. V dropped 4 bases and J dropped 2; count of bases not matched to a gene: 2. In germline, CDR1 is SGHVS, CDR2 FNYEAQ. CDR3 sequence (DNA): TGTGCCAGCAGCTACGGACAGGCCTACGAGCAGTACTTC. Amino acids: CASSYGQAYEQYF.

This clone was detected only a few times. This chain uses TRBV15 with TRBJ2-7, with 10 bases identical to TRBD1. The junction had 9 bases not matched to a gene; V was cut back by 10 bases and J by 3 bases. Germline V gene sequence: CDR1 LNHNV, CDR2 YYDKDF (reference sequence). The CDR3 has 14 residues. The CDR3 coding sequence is TGTGCCAGGCGGGGGACAGGGGTTCTCTACGAGCAGTACTTC. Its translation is CARRGTGVLYEQYF.

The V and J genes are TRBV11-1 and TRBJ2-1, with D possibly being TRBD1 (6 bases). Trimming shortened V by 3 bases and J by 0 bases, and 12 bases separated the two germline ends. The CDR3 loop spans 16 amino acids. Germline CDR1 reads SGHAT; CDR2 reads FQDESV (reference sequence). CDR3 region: CASSLSGQPSYNEQFF. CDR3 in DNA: TGTGCCAGCAGCTTGTCCGGACAGCCCTCCTACAATGAGCAGTTCTTC.

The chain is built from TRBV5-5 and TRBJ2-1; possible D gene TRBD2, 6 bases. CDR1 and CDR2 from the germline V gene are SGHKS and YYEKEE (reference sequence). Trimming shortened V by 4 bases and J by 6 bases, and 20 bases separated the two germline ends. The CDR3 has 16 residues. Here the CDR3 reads CASSPTGVGLTNEQFF. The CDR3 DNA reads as TGTGCCAGCAGCCCCACGGGGGTGGGTCTAACCAATGAGCAGTTCTTC.

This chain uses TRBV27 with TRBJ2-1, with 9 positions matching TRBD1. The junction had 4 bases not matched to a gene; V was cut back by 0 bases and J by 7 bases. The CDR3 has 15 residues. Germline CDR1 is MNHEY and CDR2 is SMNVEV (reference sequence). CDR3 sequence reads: CASSLSLGQGNEQFF. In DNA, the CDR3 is TGTGCCAGCAGTTTATCGCTCGGACAGGGGAATGAGCAGTTCTTC.

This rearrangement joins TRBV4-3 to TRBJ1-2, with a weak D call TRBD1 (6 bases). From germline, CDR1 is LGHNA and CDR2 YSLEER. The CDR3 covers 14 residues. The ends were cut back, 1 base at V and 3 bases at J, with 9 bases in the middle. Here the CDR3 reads CASSQAGGDYGYTF. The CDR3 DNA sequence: TGCGCCAGCAGCCAAGCGGGGGGCGACTATGGCTACACCTTC.

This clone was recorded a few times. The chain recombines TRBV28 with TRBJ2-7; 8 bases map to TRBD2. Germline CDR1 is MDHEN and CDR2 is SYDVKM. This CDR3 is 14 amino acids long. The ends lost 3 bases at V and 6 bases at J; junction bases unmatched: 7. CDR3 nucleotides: TGTGCCAGCAGTTTCCCGGGAGGGTCCCGCGAGCAGTACTTC. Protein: CASSFPGGSREQYF.

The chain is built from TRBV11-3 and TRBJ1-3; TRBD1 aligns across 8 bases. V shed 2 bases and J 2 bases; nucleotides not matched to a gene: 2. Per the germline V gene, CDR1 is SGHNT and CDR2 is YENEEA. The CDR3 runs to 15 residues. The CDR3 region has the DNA TGTGCCAGCAGCTTACAGGGGGCCACTGGAAACACCATATATTTT. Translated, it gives CASSLQGATGNTIYF.

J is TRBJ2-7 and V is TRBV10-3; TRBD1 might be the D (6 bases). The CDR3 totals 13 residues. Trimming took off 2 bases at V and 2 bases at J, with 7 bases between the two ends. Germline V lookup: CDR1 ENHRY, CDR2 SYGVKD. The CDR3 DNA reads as TGTGCCATCAGTGAGGCAGGGGCCTACGAGCAGTACTTC. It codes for CAISEAGAYEQYF.